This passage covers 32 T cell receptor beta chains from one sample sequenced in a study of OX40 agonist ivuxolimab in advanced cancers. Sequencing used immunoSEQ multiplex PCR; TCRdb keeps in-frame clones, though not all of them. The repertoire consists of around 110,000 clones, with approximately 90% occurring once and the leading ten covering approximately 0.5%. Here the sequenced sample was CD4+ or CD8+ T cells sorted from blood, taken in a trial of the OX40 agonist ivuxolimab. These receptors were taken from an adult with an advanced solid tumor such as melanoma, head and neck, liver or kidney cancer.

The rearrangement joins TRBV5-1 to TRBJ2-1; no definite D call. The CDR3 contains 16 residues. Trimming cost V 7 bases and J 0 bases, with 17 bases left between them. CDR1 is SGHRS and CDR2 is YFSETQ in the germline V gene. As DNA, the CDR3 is TGCGCCAGCCGCAAATCCGGACGGAGCTCCTACAATGAGCAGTTCTTC. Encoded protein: CASRKSGRSSYNEQFF.

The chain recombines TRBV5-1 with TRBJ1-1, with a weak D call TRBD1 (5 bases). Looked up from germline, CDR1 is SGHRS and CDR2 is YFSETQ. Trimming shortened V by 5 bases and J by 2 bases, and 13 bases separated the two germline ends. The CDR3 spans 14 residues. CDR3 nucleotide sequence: TGCGCCAGCAGTTTTGAAGGGGCCAACACTGAAGCTTTCTTT. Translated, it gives CASSFEGANTEAFF.

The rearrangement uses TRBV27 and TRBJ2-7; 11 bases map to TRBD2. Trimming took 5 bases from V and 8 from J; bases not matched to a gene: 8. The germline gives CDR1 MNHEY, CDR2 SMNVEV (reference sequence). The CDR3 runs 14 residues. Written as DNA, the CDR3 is TGTGCCAGCAGTACCACTAGCGGGGGCACCCAGCAGTACTTC. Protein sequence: CASSTTSGGTQQYF.

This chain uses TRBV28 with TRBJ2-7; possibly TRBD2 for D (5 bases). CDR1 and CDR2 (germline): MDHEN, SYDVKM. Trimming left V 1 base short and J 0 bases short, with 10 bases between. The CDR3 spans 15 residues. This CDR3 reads CASSLSSGVSYEQYF. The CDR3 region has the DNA TGTGCCAGCAGTTTATCATCCGGGGTCTCCTACGAGCAGTACTTC.

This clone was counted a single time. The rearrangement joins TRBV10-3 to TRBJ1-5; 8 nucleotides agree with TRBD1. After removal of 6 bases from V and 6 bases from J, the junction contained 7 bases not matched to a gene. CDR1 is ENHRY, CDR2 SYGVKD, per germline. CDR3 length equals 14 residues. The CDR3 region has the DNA TGTGCCATCAGCCAGGACAGGGAGAGTCAGCCCCAGCATTTT. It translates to CAISQDRESQPQHF.

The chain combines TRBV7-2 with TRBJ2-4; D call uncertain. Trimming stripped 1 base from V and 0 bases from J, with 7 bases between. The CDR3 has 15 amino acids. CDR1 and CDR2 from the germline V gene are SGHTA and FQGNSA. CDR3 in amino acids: CASSLVTIAKNIQYF. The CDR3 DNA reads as TGTGCCAGCAGCTTAGTTACGATAGCCAAAAACATTCAGTACTTC. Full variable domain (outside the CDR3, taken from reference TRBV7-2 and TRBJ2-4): GAGVSQSPSNKVTEKGKDVELRCDPISGHTALYWYRQSLGQGLEFLIYFQGNSAPDKSGLPSDRFSAERTGGSVSTLTIQRTQQEDSAVYLCASSLVTIAKNIQYFGAGTRLSVL.

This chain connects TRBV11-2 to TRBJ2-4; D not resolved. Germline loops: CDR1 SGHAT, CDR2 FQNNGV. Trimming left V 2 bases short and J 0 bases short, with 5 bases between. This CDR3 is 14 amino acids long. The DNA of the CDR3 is TGTGCCAGCAGCTTACAGCTAGCCAAAAACATTCAGTACTTC. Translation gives CASSLQLAKNIQYF.

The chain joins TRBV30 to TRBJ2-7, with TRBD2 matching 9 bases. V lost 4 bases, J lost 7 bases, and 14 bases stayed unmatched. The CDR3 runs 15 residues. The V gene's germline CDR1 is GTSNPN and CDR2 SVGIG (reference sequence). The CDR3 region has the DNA TGTGCCTGGATGGGTGGAGCGGGGGGTTCGGGGGAGCAGTACTTC. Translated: CAWMGGAGGSGEQYF.

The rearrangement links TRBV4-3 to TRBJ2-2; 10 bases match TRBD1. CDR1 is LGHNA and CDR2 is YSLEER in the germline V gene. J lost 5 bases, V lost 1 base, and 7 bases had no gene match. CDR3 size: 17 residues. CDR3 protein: CASSQGGDRGRTGELFF. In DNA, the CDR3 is TGCGCCAGCAGCCAAGGAGGGGACAGGGGTAGGACCGGGGAGCTGTTTTTT.

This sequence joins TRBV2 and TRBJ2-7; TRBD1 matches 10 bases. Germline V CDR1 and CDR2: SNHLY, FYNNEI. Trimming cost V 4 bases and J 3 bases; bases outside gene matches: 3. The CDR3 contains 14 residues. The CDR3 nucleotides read TGTGCCAGCAGTGGGGACAGGGGTAGCTACGAGCAGTACTTC. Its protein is CASSGDRGSYEQYF. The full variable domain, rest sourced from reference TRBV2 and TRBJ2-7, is EPEVTQTPSHQVTQMGQEVILRCVPISNHLYFYWYRQILGQKVEFLVSFYNNEISEKSEIFDDQFSVERPDGSNFTLKIRSTKLEDSAMYFCASSGDRGSYEQYFGPGTRLTVT.

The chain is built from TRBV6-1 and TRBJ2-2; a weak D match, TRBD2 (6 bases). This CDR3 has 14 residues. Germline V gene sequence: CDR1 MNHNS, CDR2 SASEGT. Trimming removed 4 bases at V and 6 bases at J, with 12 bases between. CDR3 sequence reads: CASSVGRRAGELFF. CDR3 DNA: TGTGCCAGCAGTGTGGGGAGGAGGGCCGGGGAGCTGTTTTTT.

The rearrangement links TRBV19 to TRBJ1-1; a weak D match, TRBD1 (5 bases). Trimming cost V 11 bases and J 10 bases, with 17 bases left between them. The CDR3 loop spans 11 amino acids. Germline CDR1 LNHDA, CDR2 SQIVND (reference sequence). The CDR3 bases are TGTGCCGCCCACGGGGGGTATAGAGCTTTCTTT. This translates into CAAHGGYRAFF. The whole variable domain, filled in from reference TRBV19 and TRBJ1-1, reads DGGITQSPKYLFRKEGQNVTLSCEQNLNHDAMYWYRQDPGQGLRLIYYSQIVNDFQKGDIAEGYSVSREKKESFPLTVTSAQKNPTAFYLCAAHGGYRAFFGQGTRLTVV.

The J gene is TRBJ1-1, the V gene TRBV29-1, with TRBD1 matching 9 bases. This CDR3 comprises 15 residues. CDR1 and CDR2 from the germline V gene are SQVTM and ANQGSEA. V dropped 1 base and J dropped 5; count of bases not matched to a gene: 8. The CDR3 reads CSVEGNRGLGTEAFF. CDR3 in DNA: TGCAGCGTTGAAGGTAACAGGGGGCTCGGAACTGAAGCTTTCTTT.

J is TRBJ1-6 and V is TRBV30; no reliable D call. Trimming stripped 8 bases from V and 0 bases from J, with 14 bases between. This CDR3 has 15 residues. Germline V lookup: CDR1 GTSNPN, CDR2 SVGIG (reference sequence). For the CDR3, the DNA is TGTGCCCTTGGACCCTTCAGCTCCTATAATTCACCCCTCCACTTT. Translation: CALGPFSSYNSPLHF.

The DNA of the CDR3 is TGTGCCAGCGGGACAGGTTCAGATACGCAGTATTTT. The encoded protein is CASGTGSDTQYF. The V gene is TRBV11-2, the J gene TRBJ2-3, with 8 positions matching TRBD1. Trimming took 8 bases from V and 4 from J; bases not matched to a gene: 2. CDR1 is SGHAT, CDR2 FQNNGV, per germline. The CDR3 runs to 12 residues.

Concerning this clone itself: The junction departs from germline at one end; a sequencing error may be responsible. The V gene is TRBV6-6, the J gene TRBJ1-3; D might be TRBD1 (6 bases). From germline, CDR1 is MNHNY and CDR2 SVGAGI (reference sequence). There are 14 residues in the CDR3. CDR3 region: CAGRAGDSGNTIYF. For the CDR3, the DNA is TGTGCCGGCAGGGCAGGGGACTCTGGAAACACCATATATTTT.

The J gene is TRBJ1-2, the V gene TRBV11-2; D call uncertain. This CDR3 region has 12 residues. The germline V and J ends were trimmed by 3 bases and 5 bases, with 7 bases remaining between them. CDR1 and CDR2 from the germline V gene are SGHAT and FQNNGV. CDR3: CASSFPGYGYTF. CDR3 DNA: TGTGCCAGCAGCTTTCCGGGGTATGGCTACACCTTC.

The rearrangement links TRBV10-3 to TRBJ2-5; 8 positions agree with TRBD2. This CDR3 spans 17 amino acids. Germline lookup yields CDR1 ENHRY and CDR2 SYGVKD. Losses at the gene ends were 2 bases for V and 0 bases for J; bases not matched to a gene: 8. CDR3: CAISEPTSGAYQETQYF. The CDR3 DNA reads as TGTGCCATCAGTGAGCCCACTAGCGGAGCGTACCAAGAGACCCAGTACTTC.

The CDR3 nucleotides are TGTGCCAGCAGCCCGAGAAACACAGATACGCAGTATTTT. Amino acid sequence: CASSPRNTDTQYF. The chain recombines TRBV11-3 with TRBJ2-3; D gene unclear. The CDR3 runs 13 residues. CDR1 is SGHNT, CDR2 YENEEA, per germline. Trimming took 5 bases from V and 2 from J, leaving 8 bases between them.

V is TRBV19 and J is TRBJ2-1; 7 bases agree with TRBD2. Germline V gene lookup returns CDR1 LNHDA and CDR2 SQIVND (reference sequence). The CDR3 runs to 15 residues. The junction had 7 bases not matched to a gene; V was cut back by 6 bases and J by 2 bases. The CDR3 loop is CASSAGLQTYNEQFF. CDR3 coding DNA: TGTGCCAGTAGCGCGGGACTACAGACCTACAATGAGCAGTTCTTC.

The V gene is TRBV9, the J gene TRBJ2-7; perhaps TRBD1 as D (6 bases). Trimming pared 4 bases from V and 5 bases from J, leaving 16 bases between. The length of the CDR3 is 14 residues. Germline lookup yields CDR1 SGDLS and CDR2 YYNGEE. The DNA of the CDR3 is TGTGCCAGCAGCAGCCCAGGGGATGCCCACGAGCAGTACTTC. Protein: CASSSPGDAHEQYF. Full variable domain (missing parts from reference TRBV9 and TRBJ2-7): DSGVTQTPKHLITATGQRVTLRCSPRSGDLSVYWYQQSLDQGLQFLIQYYNGEERAKGNILERFSAQQFPDLHSELNLSSLELGDSALYFCASSSPGDAHEQYFGPGTRLTVT.

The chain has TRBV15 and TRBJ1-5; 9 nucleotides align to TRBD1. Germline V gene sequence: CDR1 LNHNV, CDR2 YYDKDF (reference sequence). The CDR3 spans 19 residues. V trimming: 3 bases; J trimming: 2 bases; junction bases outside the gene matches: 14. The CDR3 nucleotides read TGTGCCACCAGCAGGAGACCGGGACAGGGCATTTTGGGCAATCAGCCCCAGCATTTT. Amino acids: CATSRRPGQGILGNQPQHF.

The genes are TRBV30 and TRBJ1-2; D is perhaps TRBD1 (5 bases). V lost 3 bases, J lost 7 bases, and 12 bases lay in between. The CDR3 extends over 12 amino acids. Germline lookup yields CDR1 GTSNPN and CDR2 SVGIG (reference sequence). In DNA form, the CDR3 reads TGTGCCTGGAGCTTGGGGGTTGGTGGCTACACCTTC. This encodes CAWSLGVGGYTF. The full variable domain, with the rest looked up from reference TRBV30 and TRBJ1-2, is SQTIHQWPATLVQPVGSPLSLECTVEGTSNPNLYWYRQAAGRGLQLLFYSVGIGQISSEVPQNLSASRPQDRQFILSSKKLLLSDSGFYLCAWSLGVGGYTFGSGTRLTVV.

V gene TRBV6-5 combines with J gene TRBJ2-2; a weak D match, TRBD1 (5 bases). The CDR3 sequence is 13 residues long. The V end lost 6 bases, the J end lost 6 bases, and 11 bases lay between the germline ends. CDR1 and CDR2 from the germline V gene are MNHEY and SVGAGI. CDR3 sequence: CASSEYRPGELFF. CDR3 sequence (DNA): TGTGCCAGCAGCGAATACAGGCCCGGGGAGCTGTTTTTT.

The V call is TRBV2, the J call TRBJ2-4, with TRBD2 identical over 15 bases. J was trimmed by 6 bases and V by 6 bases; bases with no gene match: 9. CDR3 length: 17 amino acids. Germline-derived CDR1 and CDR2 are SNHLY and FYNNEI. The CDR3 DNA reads TGTGCCAGCAGCCCCGGACTAGCGGGGGGGCCAGGAAACATTCAGTACTTC. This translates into CASSPGLAGGPGNIQYF.

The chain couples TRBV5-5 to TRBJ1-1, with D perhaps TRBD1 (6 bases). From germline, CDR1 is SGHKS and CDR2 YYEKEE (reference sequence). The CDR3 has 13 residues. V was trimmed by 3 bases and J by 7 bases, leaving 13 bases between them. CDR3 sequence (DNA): TGTGCCAGCAGCTACCAGGGGACCGTTGAAGCTTTCTTT. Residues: CASSYQGTVEAFF. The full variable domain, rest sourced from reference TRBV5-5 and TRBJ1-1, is DAGVTQSPTHLIKTRGQQVTLRCSPISGHKSVSWYQQVLGQGPQFIFQYYEKEERGRGNFPDRFSARQFPNYSSELNVNALLLGDSALYLCASSYQGTVEAFFGQGTRLTVV.

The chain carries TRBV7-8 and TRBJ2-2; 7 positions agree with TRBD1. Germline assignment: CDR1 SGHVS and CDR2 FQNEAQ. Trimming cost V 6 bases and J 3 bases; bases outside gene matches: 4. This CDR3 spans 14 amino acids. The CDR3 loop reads CASRIDRDTGELFF. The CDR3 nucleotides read TGTGCCAGCAGAATAGACAGGGACACCGGGGAGCTGTTTTTT.

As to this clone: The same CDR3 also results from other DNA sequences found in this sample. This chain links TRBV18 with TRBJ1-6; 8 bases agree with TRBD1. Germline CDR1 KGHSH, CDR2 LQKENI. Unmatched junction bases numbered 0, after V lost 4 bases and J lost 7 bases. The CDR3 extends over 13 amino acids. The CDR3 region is CASSRDRNSPLHF. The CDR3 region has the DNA TGTGCCAGCTCACGGGACAGGAATTCACCCCTCCACTTT.

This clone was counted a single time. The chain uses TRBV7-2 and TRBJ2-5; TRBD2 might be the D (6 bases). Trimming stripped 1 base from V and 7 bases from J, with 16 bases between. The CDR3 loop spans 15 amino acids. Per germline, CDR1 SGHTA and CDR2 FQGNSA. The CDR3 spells CASSLEGGTLGTQYF. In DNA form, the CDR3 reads TGTGCCAGCAGCTTAGAAGGCGGGACCTTAGGGACCCAGTACTTC.

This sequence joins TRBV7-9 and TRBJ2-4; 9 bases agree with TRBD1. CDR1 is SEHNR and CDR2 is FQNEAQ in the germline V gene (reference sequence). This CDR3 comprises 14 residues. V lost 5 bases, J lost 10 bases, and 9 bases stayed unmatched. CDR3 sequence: CASSPGTGPLIQYF. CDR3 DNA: TGTGCCAGCAGCCCCGGGACAGGGCCATTGATTCAGTACTTC.

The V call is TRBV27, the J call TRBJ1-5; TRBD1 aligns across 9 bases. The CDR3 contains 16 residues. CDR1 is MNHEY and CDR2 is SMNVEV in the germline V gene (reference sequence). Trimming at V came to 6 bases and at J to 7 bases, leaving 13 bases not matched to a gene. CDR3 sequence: CASRRKPGQGNQPQHF. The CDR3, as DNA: TGTGCCAGCAGAAGGAAGCCGGGACAGGGTAACCAGCCCCAGCATTTT.

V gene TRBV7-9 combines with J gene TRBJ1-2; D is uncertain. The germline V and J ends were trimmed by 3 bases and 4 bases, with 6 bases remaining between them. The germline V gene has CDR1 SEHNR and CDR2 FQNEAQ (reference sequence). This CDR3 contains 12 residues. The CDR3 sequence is CASSLASYGYTF. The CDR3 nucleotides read TGTGCCAGCAGCTTGGCCTCCTATGGCTACACCTTC. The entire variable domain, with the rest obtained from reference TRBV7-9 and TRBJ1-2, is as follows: DTGVSQNPRHKITKRGQNVTFRCDPISEHNRLYWYRQTLGQGPEFLTYFQNEAQLEKSRLLSDRFSAERPKGSFSTLEIQRTEQGDSAMYLCASSLASYGYTFGSGTRLTVV.